This T cell receptor (beta chain) was sequenced for a study of T cell repertoires in cytomegalovirus infection. Study details: Used in the study were CMV epitopes, some recently identified and HLA-C-restricted, others well-studied and HLA-B-restricted. General study points: Cumulative frequency (of public TCR beta family members) identified carriers of CMV plus the relevant HLA. HLA-C-restricted CMV-specific TCR beta clonotypes were dominant in the ex vivo response.

MiXCR, applied by TCRdb to the reads, yields one record per CDR3 protein. The repertoire has about 570,000 distinct CDR3 sequences, just under 40% of them found once; the top ten carry around 48%. The CDR3 sequence is 16 residues long. Germline V lookup: CDR1 MNHEY, CDR2 SVGAGI. V dropped 0 bases and J dropped 3; count of bases not matched to a gene: 5. This clonotype was recorded a few times. The antigen remains unidentified. The input for sequencing was cultured PBMCs, taken from culture after CMV antigen stimulation. This clonotype was obtained from a human donor in good health (CMV status not recorded). Some clones in this sample may be carry-over from other donors' samples. The chain recombines TRBV6-5 with TRBJ2-3, with 8 bases fitting TRBD2. In nucleotides, the CDR3 is TGTGCCAGCAGTTACTCAGGTCGGGGGGGTACAGATACGCAGTATTTT. It translates to CASSYSGRGGTDTQYF.